This entry lists 24 T cell receptor beta chains sequenced from one sample in a study of T cell responses to AZD1222 COVID-19 vaccine. Assay: immunoSEQ multiplex PCR; the TCRdb copy retains only in-frame clones and omits some. The sample has over 120,000 clones; just over 90% are singletons. The input for sequencing was peripheral blood, taken on day 0 of AZD1222 vaccination. Receptors originate from an adult in good health.

The chain employs TRBV5-6 and TRBJ1-2; no clear D. Germline V gene sequence: CDR1 SGHDT, CDR2 YYEEEE. The CDR3 covers 13 residues. Trimming left V 6 bases short and J 3 bases short, with 12 bases between. CDR3 region: CASISWADYGYTF. The CDR3, as DNA: TGTGCCAGCATCTCCTGGGCAGACTATGGCTACACCTTC.

Only a few counts were recorded for this clone. The chain is built from TRBV5-1 and TRBJ2-7, with 7 bases matching TRBD1. J gave up 2 bases and V 9 bases, and 11 bases lay outside the gene matches. Germline lookup yields CDR1 SGHRS and CDR2 YFSETQ. CDR3 length: 14 amino acids. The CDR3 sequence: CATAASTGTYEQYF. The CDR3 DNA sequence: TGCGCCACCGCGGCCTCGACAGGGACCTACGAGCAGTACTTC.

The rearrangement links TRBV2 to TRBJ1-6; D call uncertain. Germline CDR1 is SNHLY and CDR2 is FYNNEI. Trimming removed 6 bases at V and 7 bases at J, with 13 bases between. The CDR3 covers 14 residues. In DNA form, the CDR3 reads TGTGCCAGCAGGGCTACGGGTAGGAATTCACCCCTCCACTTT. It encodes CASRATGRNSPLHF. Looking up the rest from reference TRBV2 and TRBJ1-6 gives the full variable domain: EPEVTQTPSHQVTQMGQEVILRCVPISNHLYFYWYRQILGQKVEFLVSFYNNEISEKSEIFDDQFSVERPDGSNFTLKIRSTKLEDSAMYFCASRATGRNSPLHFGNGTRLTVT.

This chain links TRBV21-1 with TRBJ1-5. TRBV21-1 is annotated as a pseudogene. The CDR3 is 19 amino acids. DNA for the CDR3: TGTGCCAGCAGCAAACGCGGCGGGCTCGGAACATGCCTGTATCAGCCCCAGCATTTT. Amino acids: CASSKRGGLGTCLYQPQHF.

The chain recombines TRBV28 with TRBJ1-5, with 7 bases identical to TRBD1. The CDR3 covers 14 residues. Germline loops: CDR1 MDHEN, CDR2 SYDVKM. V shed 2 bases, J shed 6 bases, and the junction held 4 bases outside the gene matches. CDR3 DNA sequence: TGTGCCAGCAGTTTAAACAGGGGCGGTCAGCCCCAGCATTTT. It is translated as CASSLNRGGQPQHF.

The chain carries TRBV3-1 (or the pseudogene TRBV3-2) and TRBJ1-2; 9 bases map to TRBD1. The V gene's germline CDR1 is LGHDT and CDR2 YNNKEL (reference sequence). The CDR3 extends over 14 amino acids. The V and J ends lost 4 bases and 5 bases, in that order; junction bases with no gene match: 5. CDR3 loop: CASSLRDRDYGYTF. The CDR3 DNA follows: TGTGCCAGCAGCCTCCGGGACAGGGATTATGGCTACACCTTC.

This clone was observed a few times. The chain joins TRBV7-8 to TRBJ2-3; unclear D gene. The CDR3 has 12 residues. V lost 5 bases and J 6 bases, leaving 9 bases between the germline ends. Germline V gene sequence: CDR1 SGHVS, CDR2 FQNEAQ. CDR3 DNA: TGTGCCAGCAGCCAAAACTTGGATACGCAGTATTTT. Residues: CASSQNLDTQYF. The whole variable domain, remainder taken from reference TRBV7-8 and TRBJ2-3, is GAGVSQSPRYKVAKRGQDVALRCDPISGHVSLFWYQQALGQGPEFLTYFQNEAQLDKSGLPSDRFFAERPEGSVSTLKIQRTQQEDSAVYLCASSQNLDTQYFGPGTRLTVL.

The chain uses TRBV12-3 or TRBV12-4 and TRBJ1-1; D ambiguous. The CDR3 is made up of 13 amino acids. V was trimmed by 3 bases and J by 2 bases, leaving 7 bases between them. The CDR3 region is CASSFLLNTEAFF. CDR3 coding DNA: TGTGCCAGCAGTTTTTTACTTAACACTGAAGCTTTCTTT.

The genes are TRBV18 and TRBJ1-5, with 12 bases matching TRBD1. Unmatched junction bases numbered 10, after V lost 4 bases and J lost 6 bases. The germline V gene encodes CDR1 KGHSH and CDR2 LQKENI. This CDR3 has 17 amino acids. The CDR3 reads CASSRRDRGHGGQPQHF. Written as DNA, the CDR3 is TGTGCCAGCTCACGACGGGACAGGGGGCATGGTGGTCAGCCCCAGCATTTT.

The J gene is TRBJ1-5, the V gene TRBV18; tentatively, D is TRBD1 (6 bases). V lost 1 base, J lost 5 bases, and 9 bases lay in between. Germline V gene sequence: CDR1 KGHSH, CDR2 LQKENI. The CDR3 covers 14 residues. The CDR3 spells CASSPQSGDQPQHF. CDR3 DNA: TGTGCCAGCTCACCACAGTCAGGGGATCAGCCCCAGCATTTT.

J is TRBJ2-5 and V is TRBV12-3 or TRBV12-4; 8 positions agree with TRBD2. CDR3 length equals 13 residues. V lost 7 bases, J lost 7 bases, and 8 bases stayed unmatched. Written as DNA, the CDR3 is TGTGCCAGCACCTCAACCGGGGGGGGGACCCAGTACTTC. Encoded protein: CASTSTGGGTQYF.

The genes are TRBV7-6 and TRBJ2-5, with unresolved D. Per germline, CDR1 SGHVS and CDR2 FNYEAQ. CDR3 length: 14 amino acids. V lost 1 base, J lost 4 bases, and 10 bases lay in between. Here the CDR3 DNA reads TGTGCCAGCAGCTTAGAGGCCGCAAGAGAGACCCAGTACTTC. This translates into CASSLEAARETQYF. The complete variable domain, with remaining parts taken from reference TRBV7-6 and TRBJ2-5, reads GAGVSQSPRYKVTKRGQDVALRCDPISGHVSLYWYRQALGQGPEFLTYFNYEAQQDKSGLPNDRFSAERPEGSISTLTIQRTEQRDSAMYRCASSLEAARETQYFGPGTRLLVL.

The chain carries TRBV6-5 and TRBJ1-4; D possibly corresponds to TRBD1 (6 bases). Germline assignment: CDR1 MNHEY and CDR2 SVGAGI. The CDR3 is 15 residues long. The V end lost 4 bases, the J end lost 2 bases, and 11 bases lay between the germline ends. This CDR3 is CASSSQDSTNEKLFF. Written as DNA, the CDR3 is TGTGCCAGCAGTTCCCAGGACAGTACTAATGAAAAACTGTTTTTT.

V is TRBV5-1 and J is TRBJ1-2; 8 bases align to TRBD1. This CDR3 has 16 amino acids. J was trimmed by 2 bases and V by 3 bases; bases with no gene match: 9. Germline V gene data show CDR1 as SGHRS and CDR2 as YFSETQ. Here the CDR3 reads CASSSAGTGRNYGYTF. CDR3 in DNA: TGCGCCAGCAGCTCGGCCGGGACAGGCCGCAACTATGGCTACACCTTC.

The chain uses TRBV29-1 and TRBJ1-1, with a weak D call TRBD1 (5 bases). V was clipped by 6 bases and J by 5 bases, with 16 bases between them. CDR1 SQVTM and CDR2 ANQGSEA come from the germline V gene. The CDR3 consists of 13 residues. The CDR3 bases are TGCAGCGTGCCCACAGATAAGGGGACTGAAGCTTTCTTT. It specifies CSVPTDKGTEAFF.

The rearrangement joins TRBV14 to TRBJ1-1; unclear D gene. The germline V gene has CDR1 SGHDN and CDR2 FVKESK. The V gene lost 4 bases and the J gene lost 10 bases, with 16 bases spanning the gap. This CDR3 spans 13 amino acids. The CDR3 coding sequence is TGTGCCAGCAGCCCCTGGGGTGAGACGGGAGCTTTCTTT. Translated, it gives CASSPWGETGAFF.

This clone appeared once. This chain joins TRBV5-5 and TRBJ1-1; D gene ambiguous. The CDR3 spans 12 residues. Trimming stripped 4 bases from V and 5 bases from J, with 9 bases between. Germline-derived CDR1 and CDR2 are SGHKS and YYEKEE (reference sequence). CDR3 nucleotides: TGTGCCAGCAGCCCGTCGGGGACTGAAGCTTTCTTT. This translates into CASSPSGTEAFF.

V and J are TRBV20-1 and TRBJ2-7; D unresolved. The germline CDR1 and CDR2 sequences are DFQATT and SNEGSKA (reference sequence). This CDR3 is 11 amino acids long. V was shortened by 3 bases and J by 7 bases, with 10 bases between the two germline ends. CDR3 DNA sequence: TGCAGTGCTAGCGCATCTTGGGAGCAGTACTTC. Its translation: CSASASWEQYF.

The CDR3 reads CASSLGQAVSGNTIYF. CDR3 nucleotides: TGTGCCAGCAGCCTGGGACAGGCCGTCTCTGGAAACACCATATATTTT. The rearrangement joins TRBV5-6 to TRBJ1-3; 8 positions agree with TRBD1. The CDR3 sequence is 16 residues long. J lost 0 bases, V lost 4 bases, and 6 bases had no gene match. Germline loops: CDR1 SGHDT, CDR2 YYEEEE.

The chain uses TRBV11-1 and TRBJ1-6; the D is unclear. The CDR3 extends over 13 amino acids. Per germline, CDR1 SGHAT and CDR2 FQDESV (reference sequence). Trimming removed 3 bases at V and 10 bases at J, with 10 bases between. In nucleotides, the CDR3 is TGTGCCAGCAGCTTTAATTATGTCTCACCCCTCCACTTT. Its translation: CASSFNYVSPLHF.

This sequence joins TRBV4-3 and TRBJ2-2; D remains ambiguous. This CDR3 spans 15 amino acids. Germline assignment: CDR1 LGHNA and CDR2 YSLEER. V lost 0 bases to trimming and J lost 5 bases, with 10 bases between them. The CDR3 sequence: CASSQEQDLTGELFF. The CDR3 coding sequence is TGCGCCAGCAGCCAAGAACAAGACTTAACCGGGGAGCTGTTTTTT.

The chain carries TRBV4-3 and TRBJ2-4, with TRBD2 as a possible D gene (6 bases). Trimming shortened V by 1 base and J by 1 base, and 11 bases separated the two germline ends. Germline V lookup: CDR1 LGHNA, CDR2 YSLEER. This CDR3 spans 16 amino acids. The CDR3 nucleotides are TGCGCCAGCAGCCAAGTTTGGGCGGGGGCCAAAAACATTCAGTACTTC. Encoded protein: CASSQVWAGAKNIQYF.

The chain couples TRBV28 to TRBJ1-2; 9 nucleotides agree with TRBD1. Germline CDR1 is MDHEN and CDR2 is SYDVKM. The V segment lost 10 bases and the J segment 7 bases; nucleotides outside the gene matches: 7. The CDR3 sequence is 12 residues long. The CDR3 DNA reads as TGTGCCATCTGGGACAGGGAGGGTGGCTACACCTTC. It encodes CAIWDREGGYTF.

The chain combines TRBV11-2 with TRBJ2-3; D tentatively reads TRBD1 or TRBD2 (5 bases each). CDR3 length: 12 amino acids. From germline, CDR1 is SGHAT and CDR2 FQNNGV. The V end was cut by 5 bases, the J end by 5 bases, with 8 bases between. CDR3 DNA: TGTGCCAGCAGCCGGGACCGAGATACGCAGTATTTT. This encodes CASSRDRDTQYF.